This TCR beta chain appears in the sequencing data of a study of patients and donors after allogeneic stem cell transplantation. This clonotype was picked up a small number of times. MiXCR, run by TCRdb on the RT-PCR reads, gives a single entry per CDR3 protein. This sample carries some 150,000 distinct CDR3 sequences, approximately 40% of them seen once, and the ten largest clones take around 50%. This TCR was recovered from a human donor who was either an allogeneic HSCT recipient or a stem cell or donor lymphocyte infusion donor (not recorded which). It is not recorded whose cells these are; they may come from a transplant donor. Sequencing was carried out using blood, either unsorted or a sorted T cell fraction (not recorded which).

The CDR3 bases are TGCGCCAGCAGCTTGGCCGCACTAATGAACACTGAAGCTTTCTTT. Encoded protein: CASSLAALMNTEAFF. V gene TRBV5-1 combines with J gene TRBJ1-1; D gene unclear. V gave up 0 bases and J gave up 0 bases, with 9 bases separating them. The CDR3 sequence is 15 residues long. CDR1 is SGHRS and CDR2 is YFSETQ in the germline V gene.